Sequencing of this T cell receptor (beta chain) was carried out in a study of long-term antiretroviral therapy in people with HIV. This clone was detected once. Antigen unknown. Study findings and constraints: HIV repertoires had narrower CDR3 length ranges than controls.

The run of the v3.0 immunoSEQ assay was at survey level. TCRdb's table, derived via immunoSEQ multiplex PCR, lists solely in-frame clones and lacks some. The repertoire has roughly 42,000 clones, roughly 90% of them found once; the top ten carry 4% to 4.5%. CDR1 is LGHNT, CDR2 FRNRAP, per germline. The CDR3 extends over 16 amino acids. V was clipped by 4 bases and J by 5 bases; unmatched bases: 8. The sequences come from unsorted PBMCs, collected 1.2 years after starting antiretroviral therapy. The V and J genes are TRBV12-5 and TRBJ2-2, with 9 bases lining up with TRBD2. The TCR was taken from a woman between 45 and 60 years old with HIV. In DNA, the CDR3 is TGTGCTAGTGGTTCCTCAGCGGGGGGACAGACCGGGGAGCTGTTTTTT. The encoded protein is CASGSSAGGQTGELFF.